The 31 T cell receptor beta chains below come from one sample, sequenced in a study of cytomegalovirus exposure and HLA in healthy donors. This PCR relied on a set of 60 Vbeta primers and 13 Jbeta primers. Method: immunoSEQ multiplex PCR; TCRdb's copy keeps in-frame clones and lacks some. The sample has tens of thousands of clones, about 71% seen once; the top ten hold roughly 7.2%. Sample: PBMCs. The receptors were sampled from a woman aged 40 to 50 in good health and CMV-seronegative.

The rearrangement links TRBV30 to TRBJ2-1, with D possibly TRBD2 on 6 matching bases. Germline assignment: CDR1 GTSNPN and CDR2 SVGIG (reference sequence). The CDR3 runs 15 residues. V lost 0 bases to trimming and J lost 6 bases, with 15 bases between them. The CDR3 coding sequence is TGTGCCTGGAGTGTATTTGGGCGGGAACTCAATGAGCAGTTCTTC. Protein sequence: CAWSVFGRELNEQFF.

The chain couples TRBV4-1 to TRBJ2-3; 13 bases fit TRBD2. This CDR3 region has 19 residues. With V trimmed by 4 bases and J by 1 base, 11 bases remained unmatched. Germline CDR1 and CDR2: MGHRA and YSYEKL. CDR3 sequence: CASSPSSPGLAGGTDTQYF. In nucleotides, the CDR3 is TGCGCCAGCAGCCCATCTTCACCTGGACTAGCGGGGGGCACAGATACGCAGTATTTT.

In its sample, this clone was seen a few times. The chain recombines TRBV7-3 with TRBJ2-1, with 9 nucleotides matching TRBD1. V lost 5 bases, J lost 6 bases, and 14 bases stayed unmatched. Germline V lookup: CDR1 SGHTA, CDR2 FQGTGA. This CDR3 has 17 amino acids. The DNA of the CDR3 is TGTGCCAGCAGCAATTATTCCCCGGGACAGGGTCGCAATGAGCAGTTCTTC. Protein sequence: CASSNYSPGQGRNEQFF.

The genes are TRBV6-5 and TRBJ2-1, with 7 positions matching TRBD2. Trimming took 5 bases from V and 7 from J; bases not matched to a gene: 8. Germline values: CDR1 MNHEY, CDR2 SVGAGI. The CDR3 has 14 residues. CDR3 amino acids: CASSLMGEGNEQFF. In DNA form, the CDR3 reads TGTGCCAGCAGTCTCATGGGGGAGGGTAATGAGCAGTTCTTC.

This chain uses TRBV19 with TRBJ2-3, with 11 bases aligning to TRBD2. Losses at the gene ends were 3 bases for V and 0 bases for J; bases not matched to a gene: 8. There are 18 residues in the CDR3. CDR1 LNHDA and CDR2 SQIVND come from the germline V gene (reference sequence). CDR3 in amino acids: CASSIVLAGDGSTDTQYF. In DNA, the CDR3 is TGTGCCAGTAGTATTGTACTAGCGGGGGACGGTAGCACAGATACGCAGTATTTT.

This clone has a single count. This chain uses TRBV9 with TRBJ2-3; TRBD2 agrees at 8 bases. Germline lookup yields CDR1 SGDLS and CDR2 YYNGEE. This CDR3 comprises 13 residues. The V and J ends lost 3 bases and 6 bases, in that order; junction bases with no gene match: 3. In DNA, the CDR3 is TGTGCCAGCAGCGGACGACTAGCGGATACGCAGTATTTT. Translated, it gives CASSGRLADTQYF.

V usage is TRBV11-3 and J usage is TRBJ2-4, with TRBD1 matching 9 bases. The germline CDR1 and CDR2 sequences are SGHNT and YENEEA. The CDR3 consists of 17 residues. Trimming took 1 base from V and 0 from J; bases not matched to a gene: 4. The CDR3 region is CASSLGDRGGAKNIQYF. The CDR3 region has the DNA TGTGCCAGCAGCTTAGGTGACAGGGGGGGAGCCAAAAACATTCAGTACTTC.

The chain couples TRBV27 to TRBJ2-1, with 12 bases matching TRBD2. CDR3 length equals 17 residues. J was trimmed by 4 bases and V by 4 bases; bases with no gene match: 8. Germline lookup yields CDR1 MNHEY and CDR2 SMNVEV (reference sequence). The CDR3 sequence is CASSSLTSGRWYNEQFF. The CDR3 DNA reads TGTGCCAGCAGTTCCCTGACTAGCGGGAGATGGTACAATGAGCAGTTCTTC.

The V and J genes are TRBV10-3 and TRBJ2-7; D may be TRBD1 (5 bases). This CDR3 has 13 amino acids. The germline V gene has CDR1 ENHRY and CDR2 SYGVKD. V lost 5 bases and J 3 bases, leaving 11 bases between the germline ends. Written as DNA, the CDR3 is TGTGCCATCAGTAATTCAGGGATCTACGAGCAGTACTTC. Residues: CAISNSGIYEQYF.

V is TRBV7-3 and J is TRBJ2-7, with a weak D call TRBD2 (5 bases). The CDR3 is 13 residues long. Germline-derived CDR1 and CDR2 are SGHTA and FQGTGA. V dropped 6 bases and J dropped 5 bases, with 14 bases sitting between them. The CDR3 DNA sequence: TGTGCCAGCAGTTACGGGATCCCACACGAGCAGTACTTC. This sequence encodes CASSYGIPHEQYF.

V usage is TRBV20-1 and J usage is TRBJ2-7, with TRBD2 identical over 8 bases. The length of the CDR3 is 11 residues. Germline CDR1 DFQATT, CDR2 SNEGSKA (reference sequence). The V and J ends lost 6 bases and 4 bases, in that order; junction bases with no gene match: 2. The CDR3 sequence: CSAQREYEQYF. CDR3 bases: TGCAGTGCCCAGCGGGAGTACGAGCAGTACTTC.

V and J are TRBV7-8 and TRBJ1-1, with a weak D call TRBD1 (6 bases). The CDR3 extends over 15 amino acids. Trimming stripped 2 bases from V and 1 base from J, with 11 bases between. Germline-derived CDR1 and CDR2 are SGHVS and FQNEAQ. DNA of the CDR3: TGTGCCAGCAGCTTAAGGGGGACAAGGAACACTGAAGCTTTCTTT. This gives the protein CASSLRGTRNTEAFF.

This clone was detected a few times. V is TRBV7-7 and J is TRBJ2-2; D is uncertain. Germline loops: CDR1 SSHAT, CDR2 FNYEAQ (reference sequence). This CDR3 region has 15 residues. V lost 5 bases, J lost 1 base, and 11 bases lay in between. CDR3 sequence reads: CASSRLSGNTGELFF. CDR3 nucleotides: TGTGCCAGCAGCCGCCTATCGGGGAACACCGGGGAGCTGTTTTTT.

CDR3 bases: TGTGCCAGCAGCGTAGCCGGCGGGGCCGGAAACACCATATATTTT. Translated, it gives CASSVAGGAGNTIYF. The J gene is TRBJ1-3, the V gene TRBV9, with TRBD1 as a possible D gene (5 bases). The CDR3 has 15 residues. CDR1 is SGDLS, CDR2 YYNGEE, per germline. The V end was cut by 0 bases, the J end by 4 bases, with 11 bases between.

J is TRBJ2-1 and V is TRBV16; 7 nucleotides line up with TRBD2. The CDR3 has 15 amino acids. Germline lookup yields CDR1 KGHSY and CDR2 FQNENV. V lost 1 base and J lost 5; bases outside the gene matches: 5. Written as DNA, the CDR3 is TGTGCCAGCAGCCAATTCGGCCTAGCGGACAATGAGCAGTTCTTC. Its protein is CASSQFGLADNEQFF.

The chain is built from TRBV27 and TRBJ1-1, with D perhaps TRBD1 (6 bases). V shed 8 bases and J shed 0 bases, with 13 bases lying between them. This CDR3 is 14 amino acids long. The V gene's germline CDR1 is MNHEY and CDR2 SMNVEV (reference sequence). The CDR3 coding sequence is TGTGCCAGCGCCAAGCAGGGGCTGAACACTGAAGCTTTCTTT. Amino acids: CASAKQGLNTEAFF.

This clone has a handful of counts. This chain uses TRBV14 with TRBJ2-4; D gene uncertain. The CDR3 covers 14 residues. V lost 0 bases to trimming and J lost 4 bases, with 7 bases between them. Germline V gene sequence: CDR1 SGHDN, CDR2 FVKESK. CDR3 sequence reads: CASSQDAAKNIQYF. Written as DNA, the CDR3 is TGTGCCAGCAGCCAAGATGCGGCAAAAAACATTCAGTACTTC.

V gene TRBV5-1 combines with J gene TRBJ2-2, with 12 positions matching TRBD2. Germline V CDR1 and CDR2: SGHRS, YFSETQ. The CDR3 runs 16 residues. V gave up 4 bases and J gave up 2 bases; unmatched junction bases: 3. CDR3 nucleotide sequence: TGCGCCAGCAGCGAGACTAGCGGGAGAAACACCGGGGAGCTGTTTTTT. Protein product: CASSETSGRNTGELFF. Full variable domain (missing parts from reference TRBV5-1 and TRBJ2-2): KAGVTQTPRYLIKTRGQQVTLSCSPISGHRSVSWYQQTPGQGLQFLFEYFSETQRNKGNFPGRFSGRQFSNSRSEMNVSTLELGDSALYLCASSETSGRNTGELFFGEGSRLTVL.

The rearrangement joins TRBV5-6 to TRBJ2-7; 7 bases fit TRBD2. Germline lookup yields CDR1 SGHDT and CDR2 YYEEEE. The J segment lost 7 bases and the V segment lost 4 bases, leaving 11 bases of the junction unmatched. CDR3 size: 14 residues. The CDR3 is CASSTTGRAQEQYF. The CDR3 region has the DNA TGTGCCAGCAGCACAACGGGGAGGGCCCAAGAGCAGTACTTC.

The chain employs TRBV7-2 and TRBJ2-7; tentatively, D is TRBD1 (5 bases). Trimming took 4 bases from V and 2 from J, leaving 9 bases between them. The CDR3 length is 13 residues. In germline, CDR1 is SGHTA, CDR2 FQGNSA. The CDR3 sequence: CASSSQTAYEQYF. The CDR3 region has the DNA TGTGCCAGCAGCTCCCAGACAGCCTACGAGCAGTACTTC.

J is TRBJ1-2 and V is TRBV28; tentatively, D is TRBD1 (5 bases). This CDR3 has 13 residues. Trimming stripped 7 bases from V and 4 bases from J, with 13 bases between. The V gene's germline CDR1 is MDHEN and CDR2 SYDVKM. The CDR3 spells CASTPRDRYGYTF. Written as DNA, the CDR3 is TGTGCCAGCACCCCCAGGGATCGCTATGGCTACACCTTC.

The chain is built from TRBV9 and TRBJ1-5; no clear D. The CDR3 runs to 13 residues. Trimming stripped 0 bases from V and 3 bases from J, with 4 bases between. From germline, CDR1 is SGDLS and CDR2 YYNGEE. The CDR3 sequence: CASSVGHNQPQHF. CDR3 DNA sequence: TGTGCCAGCAGCGTAGGTCACAATCAGCCCCAGCATTTT.

The chain uses TRBV5-1 and TRBJ2-3; the match to TRBD2 covers 7 bases. The CDR3 sequence is 14 residues long. The germline gives CDR1 SGHRS, CDR2 YFSETQ. V gave up 6 bases and J gave up 2 bases; unmatched junction bases: 6. As DNA, the CDR3 is TGCGCCAGCATGGCGGGAGTGGTCACAGATACGCAGTATTTT. This gives the protein CASMAGVVTDTQYF.

Only one count was recorded for this clone. The genes are TRBV6-5 and TRBJ2-7; 10 nucleotides agree with TRBD2. CDR3 size: 16 residues. Per the germline V gene, CDR1 is MNHEY and CDR2 is SVGAGI. V shed 0 bases and J 3 bases; nucleotides not matched to a gene: 5. Here the CDR3 reads CASSYSSSGSFYEQYF. The DNA of the CDR3 is TGTGCCAGCAGTTACTCCTCTAGCGGGAGTTTCTACGAGCAGTACTTC.

The chain has TRBV28 and TRBJ2-3; tentative D call: TRBD1 (6 bases). This CDR3 is 14 amino acids long. The V gene lost 3 bases and the J gene lost 5 bases, with 12 bases spanning the gap. Germline V lookup: CDR1 MDHEN, CDR2 SYDVKM. Here the CDR3 DNA reads TGTGCCAGCAGTTTGGTACAGGGTGGAGATACGCAGTATTTT. Translating gives CASSLVQGGDTQYF.

This clone was observed a handful of times. The V and J genes are TRBV6-6 and TRBJ2-7, with D maybe TRBD2 (7 bases). The V gene's germline CDR1 is MNHNY and CDR2 SVGAGI (reference sequence). V gave up 3 bases and J gave up 2 bases, with 17 bases separating them. The CDR3 spans 16 residues. The CDR3 nucleotides are TGTGCCAGCAGTTATCCGGGGGGACAAGGGACCTACGAGCAGTACTTC. Residues: CASSYPGGQGTYEQYF.

V and J are TRBV27 and TRBJ1-5, with D unresolved. CDR1 is MNHEY and CDR2 is SMNVEV in the germline V gene (reference sequence). The CDR3 has 15 amino acids. V dropped 5 bases and J dropped 4 bases, with 15 bases sitting between them. The CDR3 DNA follows: TGTGCCAGCAGTACCCACCGGGAGAAAAATCAGCCCCAGCATTTT. This encodes CASSTHREKNQPQHF.

In its sample, this clone was seen a few times. The V call is TRBV28, the J call TRBJ2-7; D gene uncertain. Germline V gene sequence: CDR1 MDHEN, CDR2 SYDVKM. The CDR3 has 14 residues. Trimming cost V 7 bases and J 4 bases, with 17 bases left between them. The CDR3 here is CASTRQSAPYEQYF. The DNA for the CDR3 is TGTGCCAGCACCCGGCAGAGCGCGCCTTACGAGCAGTACTTC. The whole variable domain, remainder taken from reference TRBV28 and TRBJ2-7, is DVKVTQSSRYLVKRTGEKVFLECVQDMDHENMFWYRQDPGLGLRLIYFSYDVKMKEKGDIPEGYSVSREKKERFSLILESASTNQTSMYLCASTRQSAPYEQYFGPGTRLTVT.

The chain carries TRBV5-4 and TRBJ1-4; 7 bases match TRBD1. Per the germline V gene, CDR1 is SGHNT and CDR2 is YYREEE (reference sequence). After removal of 3 bases from V and 4 bases from J, the junction contained 6 bases not matched to a gene. This CDR3 comprises 15 residues. CDR3 nucleotides: TGTGCCAGCAGCTCAAACAGGGGAGGTAATGAAAAACTGTTTTTT. Protein sequence: CASSSNRGGNEKLFF.

Concerning this clone itself: In this CDR3 the conserved last residue, phenylalanine or tryptophan, is missing, so a read error is likely. The genes are TRBV6-5 and TRBJ2-2; TRBD1 aligns across 12 bases. The CDR3 runs to 15 residues. The V gene end was trimmed by 6 bases and the J gene end by 4 bases; junction bases not matched to a gene: 3. Germline loops: CDR1 MNHEY, CDR2 SVGAGI. CDR3 sequence (DNA): TGTGCCAGCAGACAGGGACAGGGGGCCACCGGGGAGCTGTTTTCT. Translated, it gives CASRQGQGATGELFS.

The chain recombines TRBV9 with TRBJ1-2, with 7 bases that match TRBD1. The CDR3 is 13 amino acids. With 1 base clipped from V and 5 bases from J, the junction kept 2 bases outside the gene matches. Germline V CDR1 and CDR2: SGDLS, YYNGEE. CDR3 nucleotides: TGTGCCAGCAGCGTACAGGACAGGTATGGCTACACCTTC. It encodes CASSVQDRYGYTF.